What follows are 18 T cell receptor beta chains derived from one specimen sequenced in a study of T cells in Graves' hyperthyroidism and ophthalmopathy (dated by TCRdb to about 2019). Library creation used multiplex PCR. Sequencing was carried out with an Illumina HiSeq 2000. TCR beta CDR3 regions were amplified from RNA transcripts. The TCR CDR3 was subjected to a first round of RT-PCR using the HTBI primer set and the Qiagen OneStep RT-PCR kit. TCRdb trimmed public reads at Q25 via fastp, called clones via MiXCR and kept in-frame beta chains. Identical CDR3 protein sequences are pooled into one entry, listed with their most common genes and DNA. The sample table holds fewer than 700,000 distinct CDR3 sequences, of which around 15% were seen once. Less than 4.5% of the sample is in the top ten clones. The sequencing sample was made of blood. These receptors were taken from a young woman with Graves' hyperthyroidism.

The chain employs TRBV5-4 and TRBJ2-5; D perhaps matches TRBD2 (6 bases). The CDR3 loop spans 15 amino acids. Germline CDR1 and CDR2: SGHNT and YYREEE (reference sequence). Trimming removed 4 bases at V and 5 bases at J, with 18 bases between. CDR3 sequence: CASSQGRMGGETQYF. CDR3 sequence (DNA): TGTGCCAGCAGCCAGGGACGGATGGGGGGTGAGACCCAGTACTTC.

In its sample, this clonotype was seen many times. The chain carries TRBV20-1 and TRBJ2-7; 10 bases match TRBD2. CDR1 is DFQATT, CDR2 SNEGSKA, per germline (reference sequence). Trimming at V came to 5 bases and at J to 7 bases, leaving 17 bases not matched to a gene. CDR3 length equals 16 residues. CDR3 bases: TGCAGTGCTGGGCCGTTAATGTTAGCGGGAGGCCGGGAGCAGTACTTC. Its protein product is CSAGPLMLAGGREQYF.

This clonotype came up a few times. V usage is TRBV6-1 and J usage is TRBJ2-5, with TRBD1 as a possible D gene (5 bases). CDR1 is MNHNS and CDR2 is SASEGT in the germline V gene. The CDR3 sequence is 14 residues long. V was shortened by 7 bases and J by 5 bases, with 17 bases between the two germline ends. CDR3: CASKPTAGFETQYF. The CDR3 nucleotides are TGTGCCAGCAAGCCGACAGCAGGGTTTGAGACCCAGTACTTC.

This clonotype has a count of ten or more. The V call is TRBV27, the J call TRBJ1-5; no clear D. CDR1 MNHEY and CDR2 SMNVEV come from the germline V gene (reference sequence). With 2 bases removed from V and 2 bases from J, the gap between germline ends came to 10 bases. The CDR3 runs 15 residues. As DNA, the CDR3 is TGTGCCAGCAGTTTAATGCCGACGGGCAATCAGCCCCAGCATTTT. Translating it yields CASSLMPTGNQPQHF.

V is TRBV5-1 and J is TRBJ2-1; TRBD2 is a possible D gene (5 bases). V was pared by 2 bases and J by 4 bases, with 10 bases between. The CDR3 runs to 14 residues. Per the germline V gene, CDR1 is SGHRS and CDR2 is YFSETQ. This chain's CDR3 is CASSFTTSYNEQFF. CDR3 in DNA: TGCGCCAGCAGCTTCACCACTAGTTACAATGAGCAGTTCTTC.

This chain connects TRBV19 to TRBJ1-5; 8 bases map to TRBD1. The CDR3 sequence is 15 residues long. Trimming at V came to 6 bases and at J to 2 bases, leaving 6 bases not matched to a gene. CDR1 LNHDA and CDR2 SQIVND come from the germline V gene (reference sequence). CDR3 amino acids: CASREGQGGNQPQHF. The CDR3 DNA sequence: TGTGCCAGTAGGGAAGGACAGGGTGGCAATCAGCCCCAGCATTTT.

This clonotype was detected a few times. J is TRBJ2-7 and V is TRBV10-3, with 9 bases identical to TRBD2. This CDR3 has 17 amino acids. J gave up 7 bases and V 6 bases, and 19 bases lay outside the gene matches. CDR1 and CDR2 (germline): ENHRY, SYGVKD. The CDR3 here is CAIRGGGLAGTPAEQYF. CDR3 in DNA: TGTGCCATCAGGGGAGGGGGCCTAGCGGGAACCCCTGCGGAGCAGTACTTC.

This clonotype was observed a handful of times. V usage is TRBV9 and J usage is TRBJ2-2, with D unresolved. Germline CDR1 SGDLS, CDR2 YYNGEE. The CDR3 consists of 12 residues. V was trimmed by 3 bases and J by 5 bases, leaving 5 bases between them. The CDR3 nucleotides are TGTGCCAGCAGCGCCCATACCGGGGAGCTGTTTTTT. Encoded protein: CASSAHTGELFF. Based on the CDR3 plus reference TRBV9 and TRBJ2-2, the full variable domain is DSGVTQTPKHLITATGQRVTLRCSPRSGDLSVYWYQQSLDQGLQFLIQYYNGEERAKGNILERFSAQQFPDLHSELNLSSLELGDSALYFCASSAHTGELFFGEGSRLTVL.

The table lists this clonotype with many counts. J is TRBJ1-1 and V is TRBV2, with D possibly being TRBD1 (5 bases). The CDR3 contains 12 residues. Germline CDR1 and CDR2: SNHLY and FYNNEI. Trimming took 2 bases from V and 6 from J, leaving 7 bases between them. The CDR3 loop reads CASSEWGAEAFF. The CDR3 DNA reads as TGTGCCAGCAGTGAATGGGGGGCTGAAGCTTTCTTT.

This rearrangement joins TRBV3-1 to TRBJ1-2; unclear D gene. The CDR3 extends over 14 amino acids. V lost 3 bases to trimming and J lost 1 base, with 9 bases between them. Per germline, CDR1 LGHDT and CDR2 YNNKEL (reference sequence). The CDR3, as DNA: TGTGCCAGCAGCCACCCCGACTATAACTATGGCTACACCTTC. Translation: CASSHPDYNYGYTF.

There are many counts of this clonotype. The V call is TRBV28, the J call TRBJ2-6, with 7 bases identical to TRBD1. There are 17 residues in the CDR3. Germline values: CDR1 MDHEN, CDR2 SYDVKM. V dropped 6 bases and J dropped 0; count of bases not matched to a gene: 8. CDR3 region: CASRLDRASSGANVLTF. The CDR3 coding sequence is TGTGCCAGCAGACTCGACAGGGCAAGCTCTGGGGCCAACGTCCTGACTTTC.

This clonotype occurred many times. The chain has TRBV27 and TRBJ1-2; TRBD1 matches 7 bases. The trim removed 5 bases at V and 4 bases at J, leaving 7 bases unmatched. CDR1 and CDR2 (germline): MNHEY, SMNVEV (reference sequence). This CDR3 spans 14 amino acids. For the CDR3, the DNA is TGTGCCAGCAGTGACAGGGTATTGTCCTATGGCTACACCTTC. This codes for CASSDRVLSYGYTF.

This clonotype was seen ten or more times. The genes are TRBV6-1 and TRBJ2-3; D is unresolved. Germline V gene data show CDR1 as MNHNS and CDR2 as SASEGT. The CDR3 has 14 residues. The V and J ends lost 8 bases and 0 bases respectively, with 12 bases between them. CDR3 residues: CASPPSRSTDTQYF. The CDR3 DNA reads TGTGCCAGCCCCCCATCGAGGAGCACAGATACGCAGTATTTT.

This sequence joins TRBV28 and TRBJ1-6, with TRBD1 identical over 10 bases. This CDR3 region has 15 residues. Looked up from germline, CDR1 is MDHEN and CDR2 is SYDVKM. V shed 2 bases and J 7 bases; nucleotides not matched to a gene: 2. CDR3 sequence: CASSLDRGQNSPLHF. The DNA of the CDR3 is TGTGCCAGCAGTTTAGACAGGGGGCAAAATTCACCCCTCCACTTT.

The chain links TRBV20-1 to TRBJ2-2, with 9 bases aligning to TRBD1. The CDR3 length is 17 residues. V dropped 3 bases and J dropped 4; count of bases not matched to a gene: 12. From germline, CDR1 is DFQATT and CDR2 SNEGSKA (reference sequence). The CDR3, as DNA: TGCAGTGCTAGTGAACTCTTAACAGGGGGCGGCACCGGGGAGCTGTTTTTT. Residues: CSASELLTGGGTGELFF.

This clonotype showed up many times. The chain couples TRBV27 to TRBJ1-1; D is unresolved. Germline CDR1 MNHEY, CDR2 SMNVEV (reference sequence). V lost 3 bases, J lost 0 bases, and 17 bases lay in between. This CDR3 has 17 amino acids. This chain's CDR3 is CASSFRVLQRVNTEAFF. The CDR3, as DNA: TGTGCCAGCAGTTTCCGCGTCCTACAGCGAGTGAACACTGAAGCTTTCTTT.

This clonotype has only a few counts. The chain has TRBV6-4 and TRBJ2-3, with TRBD2 matching 9 bases. Germline-derived CDR1 and CDR2 are MRHNA and SNTAGT. The CDR3 sequence is 17 residues long. V dropped 5 bases and J dropped 4; count of bases not matched to a gene: 13. CDR3 nucleotides: TGTGCCAGCAGTCAGTCCTTCGGCGCGGGAGGGGCAGATACGCAGTATTTT. Protein product: CASSQSFGAGGADTQYF.

In its sample, this clonotype was seen many times. In nucleotides, the CDR3 is TGTGCCAGCCGCCCCGGGGGCGCGTCCTACAATGAGCAGTTCTTC. Its protein is CASRPGGASYNEQFF. The chain is built from TRBV7-2 and TRBJ2-1; tentatively, D is TRBD1 or TRBD2 (6 bases each). The CDR3 consists of 15 residues. Trimming shortened V by 8 bases and J by 1 base, and 15 bases separated the two germline ends. The germline gives CDR1 SGHTA, CDR2 FQGNSA.